This T cell receptor beta chain is drawn from a study of shared clonotypes between healthy human individuals. Assay used: immunoSEQ multiplex PCR; TCRdb lists only in-frame clones, some missing. The sample yields 1.6 million or so clones, approximately 97% seen once. Trimming removed 0 bases at V and 0 bases at J, with 5 bases between. Germline V lookup: CDR1 LGHNA, CDR2 YSLEER. CDR3 length equals 14 residues. The receptor's source is a man aged 25-45 years in good health. This chain links TRBV4-3 with TRBJ1-2; D not resolved. Specimen: naive CD4+ T cells sorted from blood. Subset reported: CD45RA+ positively selected. DNA of the CDR3: TGCGCCAGCAGCCAAGAGTTAGCTAACTATGGCTACACCTTC. Translated, it gives CASSQELANYGYTF.